This entry lists 10 T cell receptor beta chains sequenced from one sample in a study of early T cells in non-severe SARS-CoV-2 infection. TCRdb re-called the 5' RACE reads through MiXCR, storing one row per CDR3 protein. The sample consists of about 32,000 distinct CDR3 sequences, around 9% of them appearing once. Sequenced: whole blood. The receptor set was obtained from an adult who was a healthcare worker with PCR-confirmed SARS-CoV-2 infection or an uninfected control (not recorded which).

This clonotype was seen ten or more times. This sequence joins TRBV5-1 and TRBJ2-7, with 11 bases fitting TRBD1. This CDR3 comprises 14 residues. Germline values: CDR1 SGHRS, CDR2 YFSETQ. V was pared by 0 bases and J by 6 bases, with 2 bases of the junction left unmatched. CDR3 region: CASSLGGTGGEQYF. CDR3 sequence (DNA): TGCGCCAGCAGCTTGGGAGGGACAGGGGGCGAGCAGTACTTC.

This clonotype was observed at least ten times. The chain joins TRBV4-2 to TRBJ1-1; D gene ambiguous. Germline V gene lookup returns CDR1 LGHNA and CDR2 YNFKEQ. V lost 0 bases and J lost 10, with 9 bases in between. The CDR3 loop spans 12 amino acids. The CDR3 loop is CASSQDRRGAFF. The CDR3 DNA reads as TGTGCCAGCAGCCAAGATAGGCGCGGAGCTTTCTTT.

This clonotype was observed at least ten times. The chain uses TRBV6-5 and TRBJ2-1, with 7 bases aligning to TRBD1. The length of the CDR3 is 14 residues. Per germline, CDR1 MNHEY and CDR2 SVGAGI. Losses at the gene ends were 5 bases for V and 13 bases for J; bases not matched to a gene: 14. The CDR3 is CASSRPGDRVGQFF. The CDR3 bases are TGTGCCAGCAGTCGCCCTGGAGACAGGGTCGGTCAGTTCTTC.

This clonotype has a count of ten or more. This sequence joins TRBV28 and TRBJ2-7, with 8 bases fitting TRBD1. CDR3 length: 17 residues. With 2 bases clipped from V and 2 bases from J, the junction kept 11 bases outside the gene matches. Per the germline V gene, CDR1 is MDHEN and CDR2 is SYDVKM. The CDR3 DNA sequence: TGTGCCAGCAGTTTAATGACAGGGGCTCAAAGGGCCTACGAGCAGTACTTC. Translated: CASSLMTGAQRAYEQYF.

This clonotype has a count of ten or more. V usage is TRBV7-6 and J usage is TRBJ1-2; 10 nucleotides match TRBD1. Germline CDR1 SGHVS, CDR2 FNYEAQ. This CDR3 has 16 residues. V lost 3 bases to trimming and J lost 4 bases; unmatched junction nucleotides: 8. The chain's CDR3 is CASSLSGTGVFYGYTF. The CDR3 DNA reads TGTGCCAGCAGCTTGAGCGGGACAGGGGTTTTCTATGGCTACACCTTC.

This clonotype appeared many times. The CDR3 bases are TGTGCCAGCAGCTCGACAGGGTCGACCGGGGAGCTGTTTTTT. This encodes CASSSTGSTGELFF. This chain joins TRBV7-3 and TRBJ2-2, with TRBD1 matching over 7 bases. V trimming: 4 bases; J trimming: 5 bases; junction bases outside the gene matches: 4. Germline CDR1 SGHTA, CDR2 FQGTGA. The CDR3 is 14 residues long.

At least ten counts were recorded for this clonotype. The chain has TRBV27 and TRBJ2-7; D is perhaps TRBD2 (6 bases). CDR1 is MNHEY and CDR2 is SMNVEV in the germline V gene (reference sequence). CDR3 length equals 13 residues. The V end was cut by 3 bases, the J end by 7 bases, with 13 bases between. CDR3 sequence: CASSFPARGEQYF. DNA for the CDR3: TGTGCCAGCAGTTTTCCAGCCCGGGGGGAGCAGTACTTC.

This clonotype was detected many times. Here the CDR3 DNA reads TGTGCCAGCACCGCCACGGGACAGTCTAATAATTCACCCCTCCACTTT. This gives the protein CASTATGQSNNSPLHF. The V and J genes are TRBV6-6 and TRBJ1-6; 7 bases agree with TRBD1. The trim removed 7 bases at V and 5 bases at J, leaving 11 bases unmatched. The CDR3 is 16 amino acids. Germline lookup yields CDR1 MNHNY and CDR2 SVGAGI (reference sequence).

In this sample, this clonotype turned up a few times. V is TRBV29-1 and J is TRBJ1-1; D is unresolved. Germline V CDR1 and CDR2: SQVTM, ANQGSEA. Trimming took off 4 bases at V and 2 bases at J, with 14 bases between the two ends. The CDR3 has 14 residues. The CDR3 here is CSVVWSERNTEAFF. Here the CDR3 DNA reads TGCAGCGTTGTTTGGTCGGAGAGAAACACTGAAGCTTTCTTT.

This clonotype was picked up a small number of times. CDR3: CSAKEFTVKNGPQHF. The CDR3 region has the DNA TGCAGTGCTAAGGAGTTCACGGTAAAGAATGGCCCCCAGCATTTT. The chain couples TRBV20-1 to TRBJ1-5; unclear D gene. In germline, CDR1 is DFQATT, CDR2 SNEGSKA (reference sequence). V dropped 4 bases and J dropped 10 bases, with 23 bases sitting between them. This CDR3 spans 15 amino acids.